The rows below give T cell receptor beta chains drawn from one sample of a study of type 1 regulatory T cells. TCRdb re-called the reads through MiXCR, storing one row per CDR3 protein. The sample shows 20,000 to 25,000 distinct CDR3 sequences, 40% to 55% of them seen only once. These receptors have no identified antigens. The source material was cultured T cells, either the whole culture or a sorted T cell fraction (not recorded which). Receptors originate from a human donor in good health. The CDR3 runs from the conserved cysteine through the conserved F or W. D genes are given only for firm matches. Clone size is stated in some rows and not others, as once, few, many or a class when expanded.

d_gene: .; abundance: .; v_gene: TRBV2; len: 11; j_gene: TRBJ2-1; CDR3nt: TGTGCCAGCAGTCCGTTTGATGAGCAGTTCTTC; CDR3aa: CASSPFDEQFF
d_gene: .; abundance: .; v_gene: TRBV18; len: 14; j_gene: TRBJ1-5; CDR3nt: TGTGCCAGCTCAACCGGGACCCCAGTTTGGCCCCAGCATTTT; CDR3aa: CASSTGTPVWPQHF
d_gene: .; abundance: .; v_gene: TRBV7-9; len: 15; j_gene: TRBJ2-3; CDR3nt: TGTGCCAGCAGCTTCCGGGACTCCACGGTCGATACGCAGTATTTT; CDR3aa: CASSFRDSTVDTQYF
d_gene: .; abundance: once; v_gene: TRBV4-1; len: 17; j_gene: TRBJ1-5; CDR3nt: TGCGCCAGCAGCCAAGGGTTAGCGGGAATAGCAAATCAGCCCCAGCATTTT; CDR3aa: CASSQGLAGIANQPQHF
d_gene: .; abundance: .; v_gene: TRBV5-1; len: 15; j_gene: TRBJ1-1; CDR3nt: TGCGCCAGCAGCCAGGCGGGACCGGCGGGAACTGAAGCTTTCTTT; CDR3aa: CASSQAGPAGTEAFF
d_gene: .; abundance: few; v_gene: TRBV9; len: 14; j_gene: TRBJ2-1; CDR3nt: TGTGCCAGCAGCGGACGGGGACTTTACAATGAGCAGTTCTTC; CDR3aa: CASSGRGLYNEQFF
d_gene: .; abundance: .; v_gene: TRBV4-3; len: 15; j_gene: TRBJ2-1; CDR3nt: TGCGCCAGCAGCAGCACGACCCCCTGGTTGCATGAGCAGTTCTTC; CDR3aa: CASSSTTPWLHEQFF
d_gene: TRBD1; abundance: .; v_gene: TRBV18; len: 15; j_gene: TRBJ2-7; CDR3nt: TGTGCCAGCTCATTCACGGACAGGGATTCGTACGAGCAGTACTTC; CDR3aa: CASSFTDRDSYEQYF
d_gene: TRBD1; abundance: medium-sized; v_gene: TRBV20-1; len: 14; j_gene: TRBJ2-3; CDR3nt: TGCAGTGCTAGTCTCCGCAGGGGGCCAGATACGCAGTATTTT; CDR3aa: CSASLRRGPDTQYF
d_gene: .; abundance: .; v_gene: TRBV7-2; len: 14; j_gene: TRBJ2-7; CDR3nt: TGTGCCAGCAGTTTGGATGAGGTCTCCTACGAGCAGTACTTC; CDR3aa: CASSLDEVSYEQYF
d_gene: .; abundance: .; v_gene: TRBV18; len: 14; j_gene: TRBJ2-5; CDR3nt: TGTGCCAGCTCACCACCGTCGGTAGAGGAGACCCAGTACTTC; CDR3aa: CASSPPSVEETQYF
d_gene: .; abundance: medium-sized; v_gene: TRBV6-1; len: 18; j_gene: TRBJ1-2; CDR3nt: TGTGCCAGCAGTGCCAGGCGTGACGGTGGCTGGGGTCCCAGTGGCTACACCTTC; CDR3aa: CASSARRDGGWGPSGYTF
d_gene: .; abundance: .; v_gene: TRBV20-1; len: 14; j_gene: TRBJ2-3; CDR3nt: TGCAGTGCTAGCCGAGGGGGGTTCACAGATACGCAGTATTTT; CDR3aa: CSASRGGFTDTQYF
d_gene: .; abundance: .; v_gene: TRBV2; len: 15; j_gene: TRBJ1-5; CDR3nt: TGTGCCAGCAGTCGGGACCGTGCCAGCAATCAGCCCCAGCATTTT; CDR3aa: CASSRDRASNQPQHF
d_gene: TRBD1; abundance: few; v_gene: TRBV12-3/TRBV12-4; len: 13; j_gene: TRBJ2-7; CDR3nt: TGTGCCAGCAGCTACGGGACAGTGGGGGAGCAGTACTTC; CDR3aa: CASSYGTVGEQYF
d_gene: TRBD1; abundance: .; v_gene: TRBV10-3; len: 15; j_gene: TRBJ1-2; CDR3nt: TGTGCCATCAGTGCCATACAGGGGGCCGTTGGTGGCTACACCTTC; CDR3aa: CAISAIQGAVGGYTF
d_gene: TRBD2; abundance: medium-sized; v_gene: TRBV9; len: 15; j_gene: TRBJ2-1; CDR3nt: TGTGCCAGCAGCGTTCTAGCGGGGGTCCACAATGAGCAGTTCTTC; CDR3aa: CASSVLAGVHNEQFF